This T cell receptor (beta chain) was retrieved from a study of T cells in Graves' hyperthyroidism and ophthalmopathy. Patients aged 18 to 65 had newly diagnosed hyperthyroidism that had lasted under 2 months. Roughly 9.1 ml of fresh peripheral blood supplied the PBMCs. Germline CDR1 ENHRY, CDR2 SYGVKD. The CDR3 runs to 12 residues. The V end was cut by 3 bases, the J end by 3 bases, with 5 bases between. Study observations and caveats: Appearing also in blood were most of the thyroid clonotypes expanded above 0.001.

Comments on this clonotype: What it binds is not known.

Template material for amplifying TCR beta CDR3 regions consisted of RNA transcripts. During a first-round RT-PCR of the TCR CDR3, the HTBI primer set was used. TCRdb recomputed calls from the multiplex PCR reads with MiXCR, one row per CDR3 protein. The data contain about 840,000 distinct CDR3 sequences, roughly 40% of them singletons. What was sequenced was blood. J is TRBJ1-2 and V is TRBV10-3; D is undetermined. The TCR comes from a young man with Graves' hyperthyroidism. CDR3: CAISDSDYGYTF. CDR3 nucleotide sequence: TGTGCCATCAGTGACAGCGACTATGGCTACACCTTC.